Presented here are 19 T cell receptor beta chains from one specimen sequenced in a study of T cells after yellow fever vaccination. A single record per CDR3 protein comes from TCRdb applying MiXCR to the 5' RACE reads. The sample records about 240,000 distinct CDR3 sequences, about 3.7% being singletons. The specimen comprised PBMCs, sampled 15 days after the yellow fever booster vaccination. All receptors come from a man aged 18 to 30 who received the YFV17D yellow fever vaccine.

This clonotype was seen many times. The chain has TRBV12-3 or TRBV12-4 and TRBJ2-4, with a possible D match to TRBD1 (5 bases). The V end was cut by 6 bases, the J end by 13 bases, with 13 bases between. The CDR3 length is 11 residues. The CDR3 DNA reads as TGTGCCAGCAGCCCGCAGGGCCTACAGTACTTC. Translation: CASSPQGLQYF.

This clonotype appeared many times. This chain joins TRBV5-5 and TRBJ2-2; D is unclear. From germline, CDR1 is SGHKS and CDR2 YYEKEE (reference sequence). The CDR3 consists of 13 residues. Trimming took off 7 bases at V and 0 bases at J, with 7 bases between the two ends. The CDR3 DNA reads TGTGCCAGCGAGGCCCCGAACACCGGGGAGCTGTTTTTT. It is translated as CASEAPNTGELFF.

This clonotype was counted ten times or more. The J gene is TRBJ2-5, the V gene TRBV5-1; D is perhaps TRBD1 (5 bases). The germline gives CDR1 SGHRS, CDR2 YFSETQ. The CDR3 has 16 amino acids. V lost 1 base and J lost 4, with 17 bases in between. The CDR3 sequence is CASSLRGRAVGETQYF. Written as DNA, the CDR3 is TGCGCCAGCAGCTTGAGGGGCAGGGCGGTAGGAGAGACCCAGTACTTC.

This clonotype was counted many times. The J gene is TRBJ1-5, the V gene TRBV7-2; no clear D gene. Trimming shortened V by 8 bases and J by 1 base, and 9 bases separated the two germline ends. This CDR3 spans 13 amino acids. The germline V gene has CDR1 SGHTA and CDR2 FQGNSA. The CDR3 coding sequence is TGTGCCAGCGGGGTTCAGAGCAATCAGCCCCAGCATTTT. It is translated as CASGVQSNQPQHF.

This clonotype was seen at least ten times. This chain uses TRBV15 with TRBJ1-1; 7 bases agree with TRBD1. The CDR3 is 16 amino acids. J lost 2 bases, V lost 1 base, and 7 bases had no gene match. From germline, CDR1 is LNHNV and CDR2 YYDKDF (reference sequence). The CDR3 reads CATSRGTGKGNTEAFF. In DNA form, the CDR3 reads TGTGCCACCAGCAGAGGGACAGGAAAAGGCAACACTGAAGCTTTCTTT.

Ten or more counts support this clonotype. The rearrangement uses TRBV6-1 and TRBJ2-6; maybe TRBD2 (5 bases). The CDR3 totals 14 residues. Per the germline V gene, CDR1 is MNHNS and CDR2 is SASEGT. The V end lost 8 bases, the J end lost 2 bases, and 10 bases lay between the germline ends. The CDR3 sequence: CASSDFAGANVLTF. The DNA for the CDR3 is TGTGCCAGCTCGGACTTCGCTGGGGCCAACGTCCTGACTTTC.

The genes are TRBV6-5 and TRBJ2-7; TRBD1 might be the D (5 bases). Germline values: CDR1 MNHEY, CDR2 SVGAGI. CDR3 size: 13 residues. The germline V and J ends were trimmed by 2 bases and 3 bases, with 8 bases remaining between them. The CDR3 nucleotides are TGTGCCAGCAGTTACCGGCAGGGCTACGAGCAGTACGTC. Amino acids: CASSYRQGYEQYV.

This clonotype was counted ten times or more. V is TRBV7-2 and J is TRBJ2-1; no reliable D call. This CDR3 contains 16 residues. Germline V gives CDR1 SGHTA, CDR2 FQGNSA. V was cut by 4 bases and J by 0 bases, with 13 bases left in between. The CDR3, as DNA: TGTGCCAGCAGCTCCAGCTTAGGGCCCTCCTACAATGAGCAGTTCTTC. This sequence encodes CASSSSLGPSYNEQFF.

The table lists this clonotype with many counts. V gene TRBV12-5 combines with J gene TRBJ1-2; D is unclear. CDR1 LGHNT and CDR2 FRNRAP come from the germline V gene. The CDR3 is 16 amino acids. Trimming left V 7 bases short and J 5 bases short, with 23 bases between. The CDR3 bases are TGTGCTAGTGTTCCTCCCCCAACGTCAGAAGGGTATGGCTACACCTTC. This gives the protein CASVPPPTSEGYGYTF.

The chain combines TRBV4-3 with TRBJ2-7, with D possibly TRBD2 on 6 matching bases. The CDR3 spans 15 residues. Germline-derived CDR1 and CDR2 are LGHNA and YSLEER. The V end lost 8 bases, the J end lost 0 bases, and 17 bases lay between the germline ends. In DNA form, the CDR3 reads TGCGCCAGCGCTCAGTGGGCGGGGTCCTCCTACGAGCAGTACTTC. Translated, it gives CASAQWAGSSYEQYF.

This clonotype has at least ten counts. The CDR3 region is CASSSGTGQRPLHF. In nucleotides, the CDR3 is TGTGCCAGCAGCTCCGGGACAGGGCAACGACCCCTCCACTTT. The chain has TRBV7-2 and TRBJ1-6, with 9 bases aligning to TRBD1. Germline CDR1 is SGHTA and CDR2 is FQGNSA. This CDR3 is built from 14 residues. Germline trimming cut 4 bases from V and 12 bases from J; bases unmatched to any gene: 7.

In this sample, this clonotype turned up a few times. CDR3 region: CASNLNTEAFF. The CDR3 DNA follows: TGTGCCAGTAATCTGAACACTGAAGCTTTCTTT. The genes are TRBV19 and TRBJ1-1, with D uncertain. Trimming took 7 bases from V and 0 from J, leaving 3 bases between them. The germline gives CDR1 LNHDA, CDR2 SQIVND (reference sequence). This CDR3 has 11 residues.

In its sample, this clonotype was seen many times. J is TRBJ1-3 and V is TRBV12-3 or TRBV12-4; D is possibly TRBD1 (5 bases). V lost 6 bases to trimming and J lost 4 bases, with 19 bases between them. This CDR3 is built from 16 residues. CDR3 sequence reads: CASSHPAGTEGNTIYF. CDR3 coding DNA: TGTGCCAGCAGCCATCCCGCCGGGACTGAAGGAAACACCATATATTTT.

This clonotype came up many times. This rearrangement joins TRBV5-6 to TRBJ2-3, with TRBD2 matching over 9 bases. Trimming removed 4 bases from V and 7 bases from J; junction bases left unmatched: 10. The V gene's germline CDR1 is SGHDT and CDR2 YYEEEE. The CDR3 has 15 residues. CDR3: CASSQDLAGYYTQYF. The CDR3 DNA is TGTGCCAGCAGCCAGGACCTAGCGGGGTATTATACGCAGTATTTT. The entire variable domain, with the rest obtained from reference TRBV5-6 and TRBJ2-3, is as follows: DAGVTQSPTHLIKTRGQQVTLRCSPKSGHDTVSWYQQALGQGPQFIFQYYEEEERQRGNFPDRFSGHQFPNYSSELNVNALLLGDSALYLCASSQDLAGYYTQYFGPGTRLTVL.

There are a few counts of this clonotype. The genes are TRBV15 and TRBJ1-5; D is possibly TRBD1 (5 bases). Per germline, CDR1 LNHNV and CDR2 YYDKDF (reference sequence). This CDR3 has 16 residues. V shed 6 bases and J shed 4 bases, with 19 bases lying between them. CDR3 region: CATRGGGPGGNQPQHF. In nucleotides, the CDR3 is TGTGCCACCAGGGGGGGAGGGCCTGGGGGGAATCAGCCCCAGCATTTT.

In its sample, this clonotype was seen many times. The chain uses TRBV7-2 and TRBJ2-1; D perhaps matches TRBD1 (5 bases). CDR3 length equals 15 residues. The germline CDR1 and CDR2 sequences are SGHTA and FQGNSA. V shed 2 bases and J shed 8 bases, with 16 bases lying between them. The CDR3 loop reads CASSLSRGMKDEQFF. CDR3 sequence (DNA): TGTGCCAGCAGCTTATCTAGGGGAATGAAAGATGAGCAGTTCTTC.

This clonotype has ten or more counts. The CDR3 nucleotides are TGTGCCAGCAGTTACGCGACAGGGTATAGCACAGATACGCAGTATTTT. Protein: CASSYATGYSTDTQYF. The rearrangement links TRBV6-5 to TRBJ2-3; 7 bases line up with TRBD1. The V segment lost 2 bases and the J segment 0 bases; nucleotides outside the gene matches: 5. CDR1 is MNHEY and CDR2 is SVGAGI in the germline V gene. The CDR3 spans 16 residues.

V and J are TRBV3-1 and TRBJ2-3, with 11 positions matching TRBD2. After removal of 6 bases from V and 8 bases from J, the junction contained 10 bases not matched to a gene. The CDR3 length is 15 residues. Germline V gives CDR1 LGHDT, CDR2 YNNKEL (reference sequence). CDR3 in amino acids: CASRTSGGPPGTQYF. In DNA, the CDR3 is TGTGCCAGCAGAACTAGCGGGGGCCCACCCGGTACGCAGTATTTT.

Ten or more counts support this clonotype. The CDR3 loop is CASSLGYGGGGEKLFF. The CDR3 nucleotides read TGCGCCAGCAGCTTGGGCTACGGAGGGGGCGGTGAAAAACTGTTTTTT. This rearrangement joins TRBV5-1 to TRBJ1-4; 7 nucleotides match TRBD1. This CDR3 spans 16 amino acids. Germline V gene lookup returns CDR1 SGHRS and CDR2 YFSETQ. J gave up 7 bases and V 0 bases, and 9 bases lay outside the gene matches.